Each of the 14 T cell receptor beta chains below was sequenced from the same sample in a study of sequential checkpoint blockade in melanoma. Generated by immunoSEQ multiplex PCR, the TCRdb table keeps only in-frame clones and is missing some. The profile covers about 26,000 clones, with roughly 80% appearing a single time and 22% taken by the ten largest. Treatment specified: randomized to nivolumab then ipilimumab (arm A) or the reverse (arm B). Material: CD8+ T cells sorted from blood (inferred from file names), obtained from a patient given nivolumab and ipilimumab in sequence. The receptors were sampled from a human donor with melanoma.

The CDR3 reads CASSPTQGSWMGYTF. CDR3 nucleotides: TGTGCCAGCAGCCCGACACAGGGGTCTTGGATGGGCTACACCTTC. This rearrangement joins TRBV7-2 to TRBJ1-2, with 7 positions matching TRBD1. J gave up 8 bases and V 5 bases, and 14 bases lay outside the gene matches. The V gene's germline CDR1 is SGHTA and CDR2 FQGNSA. CDR3 size: 15 residues.

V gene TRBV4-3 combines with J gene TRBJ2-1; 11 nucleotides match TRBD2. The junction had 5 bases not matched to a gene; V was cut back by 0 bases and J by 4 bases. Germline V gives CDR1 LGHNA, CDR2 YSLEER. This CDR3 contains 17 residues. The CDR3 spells CASSQDWTSGLYNEQFF. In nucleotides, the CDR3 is TGCGCCAGCAGCCAAGACTGGACTAGCGGGTTGTACAATGAGCAGTTCTTC.

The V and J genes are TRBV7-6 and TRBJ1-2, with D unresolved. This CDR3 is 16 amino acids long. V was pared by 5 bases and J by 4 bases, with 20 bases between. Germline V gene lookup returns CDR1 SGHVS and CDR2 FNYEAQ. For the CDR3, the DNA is TGTGCCAGCAGCGGGCGAAAATCTCGAAAGACCTATGGCTACACCTTC. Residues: CASSGRKSRKTYGYTF.

The CDR3 DNA sequence: TGTGCCAGCAGCGTGAGTGGACAGGGGGGAACTGAAGCTTTCTTT. This translates into CASSVSGQGGTEAFF. The rearrangement links TRBV9 to TRBJ1-1; 10 bases line up with TRBD1. Germline CDR1 SGDLS, CDR2 YYNGEE. With 2 bases clipped from V and 5 bases from J, the junction kept 6 bases outside the gene matches. The length of the CDR3 is 15 residues.

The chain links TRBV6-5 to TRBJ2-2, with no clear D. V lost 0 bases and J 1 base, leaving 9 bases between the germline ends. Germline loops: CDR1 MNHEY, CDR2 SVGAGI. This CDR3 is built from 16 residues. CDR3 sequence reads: CASSYSLSGNTGELFF. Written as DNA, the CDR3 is TGTGCCAGCAGTTACTCTTTGTCGGGGAACACCGGGGAGCTGTTTTTT.

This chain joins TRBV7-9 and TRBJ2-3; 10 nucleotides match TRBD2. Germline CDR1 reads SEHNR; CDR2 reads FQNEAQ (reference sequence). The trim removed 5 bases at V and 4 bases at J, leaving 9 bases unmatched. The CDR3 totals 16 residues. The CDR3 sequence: CASSPRTSGTADTQYF. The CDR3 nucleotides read TGTGCCAGCAGCCCGAGAACTAGCGGGACGGCAGATACGCAGTATTTT. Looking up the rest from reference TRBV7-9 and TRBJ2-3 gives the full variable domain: DTGVSQNPRHKITKRGQNVTFRCDPISEHNRLYWYRQTLGQGPEFLTYFQNEAQLEKSRLLSDRFSAERPKGSFSTLEIQRTEQGDSAMYLCASSPRTSGTADTQYFGPGTRLTVL.

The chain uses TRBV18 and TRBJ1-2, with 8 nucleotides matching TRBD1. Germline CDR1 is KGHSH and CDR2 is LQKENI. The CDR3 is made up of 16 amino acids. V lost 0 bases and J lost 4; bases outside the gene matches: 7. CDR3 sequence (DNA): TGTGCCAGCTCACCACCACCGGGACAGGTCGCCTATGGCTACACCTTC. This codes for CASSPPPGQVAYGYTF.

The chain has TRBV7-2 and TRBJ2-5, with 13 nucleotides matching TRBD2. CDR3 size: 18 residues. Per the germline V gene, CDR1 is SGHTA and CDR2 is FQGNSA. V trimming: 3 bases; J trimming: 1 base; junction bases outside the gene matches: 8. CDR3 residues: CASSFGTSGKWSQETQYF. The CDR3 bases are TGTGCCAGCAGCTTCGGGACTAGCGGGAAGTGGAGCCAAGAGACCCAGTACTTC.

Here the CDR3 DNA reads TGTGCCAGTAGTCCTATTCGACTAGCGGGAGAAGAGACCCAGTACTTC. Translated: CASSPIRLAGEETQYF. V usage is TRBV19 and J usage is TRBJ2-5; 12 bases fit TRBD2. The V gene's germline CDR1 is LNHDA and CDR2 SQIVND (reference sequence). V shed 5 bases and J 3 bases; nucleotides not matched to a gene: 7. The CDR3 has 16 amino acids. Full variable domain (outside the CDR3, taken from reference TRBV19 and TRBJ2-5): DGGITQSPKYLFRKEGQNVTLSCEQNLNHDAMYWYRQDPGQGLRLIYYSQIVNDFQKGDIAEGYSVSREKKESFPLTVTSAQKNPTAFYLCASSPIRLAGEETQYFGPGTRLLVL.

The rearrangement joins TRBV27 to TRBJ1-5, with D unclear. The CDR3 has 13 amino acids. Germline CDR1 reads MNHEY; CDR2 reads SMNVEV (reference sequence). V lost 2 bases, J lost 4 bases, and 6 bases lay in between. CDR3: CASSLGPNQPQHF. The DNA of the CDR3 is TGTGCCAGCAGTTTAGGGCCGAATCAGCCCCAGCATTTT.

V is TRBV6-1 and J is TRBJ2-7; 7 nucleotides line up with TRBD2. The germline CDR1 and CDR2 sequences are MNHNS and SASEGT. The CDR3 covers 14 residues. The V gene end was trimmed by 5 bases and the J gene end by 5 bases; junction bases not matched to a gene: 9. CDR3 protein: CASSYSVREHEQYF. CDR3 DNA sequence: TGTGCCAGCAGTTATTCTGTGCGGGAGCACGAGCAGTACTTC.

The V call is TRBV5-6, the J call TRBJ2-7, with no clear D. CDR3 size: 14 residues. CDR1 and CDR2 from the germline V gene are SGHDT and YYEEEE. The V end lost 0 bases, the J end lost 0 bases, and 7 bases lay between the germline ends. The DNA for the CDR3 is TGTGCCAGCAGCTTGGGAGGCAGCTCCTACGAGCAGTACTTC. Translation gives CASSLGGSSYEQYF.

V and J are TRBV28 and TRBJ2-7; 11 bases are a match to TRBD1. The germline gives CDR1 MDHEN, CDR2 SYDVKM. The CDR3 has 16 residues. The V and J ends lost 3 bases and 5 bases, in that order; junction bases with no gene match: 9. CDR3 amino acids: CASSFLRDRGAHEQYF. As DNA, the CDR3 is TGTGCCAGCAGTTTTCTTCGGGACAGGGGGGCCCACGAGCAGTACTTC.

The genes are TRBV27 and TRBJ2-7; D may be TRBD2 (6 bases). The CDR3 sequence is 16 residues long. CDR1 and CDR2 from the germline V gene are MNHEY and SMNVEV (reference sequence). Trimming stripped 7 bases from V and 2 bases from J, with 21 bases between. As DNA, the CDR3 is TGTGCCAGCACGACCGACCGCGGGGTGTCGGCCTACGAGCAGTACTTC. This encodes CASTTDRGVSAYEQYF.